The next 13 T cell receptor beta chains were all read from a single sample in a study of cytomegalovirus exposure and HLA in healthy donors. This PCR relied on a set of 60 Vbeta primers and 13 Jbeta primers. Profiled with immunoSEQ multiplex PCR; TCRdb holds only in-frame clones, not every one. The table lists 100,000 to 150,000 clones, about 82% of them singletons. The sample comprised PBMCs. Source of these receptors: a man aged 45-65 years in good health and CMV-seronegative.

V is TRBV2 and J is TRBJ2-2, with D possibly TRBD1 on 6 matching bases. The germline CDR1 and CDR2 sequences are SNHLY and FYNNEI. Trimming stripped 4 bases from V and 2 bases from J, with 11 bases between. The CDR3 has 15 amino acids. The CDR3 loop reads CASSGYGTNTGELFF. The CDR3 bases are TGTGCCAGCAGTGGCTACGGGACAAACACCGGGGAGCTGTTTTTT.

The DNA for the CDR3 is TGTGCCAGCAGCGATGACAGGGGACCTGAAGCTTTCTTT. Amino acids: CASSDDRGPEAFF. This rearrangement joins TRBV7-9 to TRBJ1-1; 8 bases agree with TRBD1. Germline CDR1 and CDR2: SEHNR and FQNEAQ (reference sequence). This CDR3 contains 13 residues. V was pared by 5 bases and J by 6 bases, with 5 bases of the junction left unmatched.

The CDR3 protein is CASSLTQVDGYTF. The CDR3 coding sequence is TGCGCCAGCAGCTTAACCCAGGTCGATGGCTACACCTTC. This rearrangement joins TRBV5-1 to TRBJ1-2; D unresolved. Germline V gene sequence: CDR1 SGHRS, CDR2 YFSETQ. This CDR3 spans 13 amino acids. The V gene lost 2 bases and the J gene lost 6 bases, with 11 bases spanning the gap.

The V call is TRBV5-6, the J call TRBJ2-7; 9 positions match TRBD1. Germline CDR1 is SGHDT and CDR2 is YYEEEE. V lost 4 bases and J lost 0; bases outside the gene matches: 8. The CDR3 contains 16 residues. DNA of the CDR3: TGTGCCAGCAGCGGAGTTACAGGGGGCAGCTCCTACGAGCAGTACTTC. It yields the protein CASSGVTGGSSYEQYF.

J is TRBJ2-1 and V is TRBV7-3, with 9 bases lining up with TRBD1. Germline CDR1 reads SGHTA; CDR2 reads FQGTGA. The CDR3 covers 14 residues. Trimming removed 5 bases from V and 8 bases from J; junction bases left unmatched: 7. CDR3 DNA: TGTGCCAGCAGCAACCGGGACAGGGACGATGAGCAGTTCTTC. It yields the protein CASSNRDRDDEQFF.

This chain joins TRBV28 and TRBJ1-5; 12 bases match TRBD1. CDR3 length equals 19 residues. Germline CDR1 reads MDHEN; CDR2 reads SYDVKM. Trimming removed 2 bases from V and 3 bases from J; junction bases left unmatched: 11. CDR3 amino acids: CASSLGTGTGGRNNQPQHF. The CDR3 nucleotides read TGTGCCAGCAGTTTAGGGACCGGGACAGGGGGCAGGAACAATCAGCCCCAGCATTTT.

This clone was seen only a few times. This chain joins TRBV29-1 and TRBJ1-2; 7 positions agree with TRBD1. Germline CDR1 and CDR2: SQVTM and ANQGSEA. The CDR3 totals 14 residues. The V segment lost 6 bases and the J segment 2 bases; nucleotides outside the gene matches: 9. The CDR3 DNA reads TGCAGCGTCGCTACAGGGGAGGAGAACTATGGCTACACCTTC. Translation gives CSVATGEENYGYTF.

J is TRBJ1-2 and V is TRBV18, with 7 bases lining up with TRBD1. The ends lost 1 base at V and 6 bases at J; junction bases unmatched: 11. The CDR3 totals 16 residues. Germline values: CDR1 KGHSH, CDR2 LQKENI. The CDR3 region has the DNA TGTGCCAGCTCACCACAAGGGGGCGCGGATAGTAATGGCTACACCTTC. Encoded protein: CASSPQGGADSNGYTF.

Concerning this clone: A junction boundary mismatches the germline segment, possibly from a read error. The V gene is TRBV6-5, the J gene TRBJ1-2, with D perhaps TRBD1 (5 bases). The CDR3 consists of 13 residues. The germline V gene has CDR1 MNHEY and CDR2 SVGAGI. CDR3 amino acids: CASSRGEIVGHTF. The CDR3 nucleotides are TGTGCCAGCAGTCGGGGGGAGATCGTTGGCCACACCTTC.

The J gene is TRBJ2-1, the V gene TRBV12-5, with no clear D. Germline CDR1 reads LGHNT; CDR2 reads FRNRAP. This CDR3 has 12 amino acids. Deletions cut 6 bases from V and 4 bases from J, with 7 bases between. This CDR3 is CASGSQYNEQFF. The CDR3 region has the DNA TGTGCTAGTGGCTCACAGTACAATGAGCAGTTCTTC.

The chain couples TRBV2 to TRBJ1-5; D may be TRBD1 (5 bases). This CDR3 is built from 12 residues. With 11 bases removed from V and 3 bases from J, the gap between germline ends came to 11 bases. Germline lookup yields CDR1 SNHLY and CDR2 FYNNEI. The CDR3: CAGGGHNQPQHF. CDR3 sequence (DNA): TGTGCCGGCGGGGGTCACAATCAGCCCCAGCATTTT.

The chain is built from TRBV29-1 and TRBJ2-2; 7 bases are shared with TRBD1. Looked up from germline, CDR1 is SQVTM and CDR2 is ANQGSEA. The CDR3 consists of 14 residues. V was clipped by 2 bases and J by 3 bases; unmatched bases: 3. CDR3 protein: CSVERGRDTGELFF. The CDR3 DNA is TGCAGCGTTGAAAGGGGGCGGGACACCGGGGAGCTGTTTTTT.

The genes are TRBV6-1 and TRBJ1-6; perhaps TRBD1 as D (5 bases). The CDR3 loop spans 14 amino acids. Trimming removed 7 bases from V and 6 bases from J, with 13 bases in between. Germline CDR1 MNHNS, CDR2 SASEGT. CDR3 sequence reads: CASTSPGGNSPLHF. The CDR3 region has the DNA TGTGCCAGCACCTCCCCGGGGGGTAATTCACCCCTCCACTTT.